These 21 T cell receptor beta chains were sequenced from one sample in a study of cytomegalovirus exposure and HLA in healthy donors. This PCR relied on a set of 60 Vbeta primers and 13 Jbeta primers. Assay used: immunoSEQ multiplex PCR; TCRdb lists only in-frame clones, some missing. This table lists 40,000 to 60,000 clones. What was sequenced was PBMCs. The receptors shown here come from a man in his forties in good health and CMV-seropositive.

The chain uses TRBV2 and TRBJ2-3, with 8 positions matching TRBD1. There are 13 residues in the CDR3. The trim removed 8 bases at V and 3 bases at J, leaving 4 bases unmatched. The germline V gene encodes CDR1 SNHLY and CDR2 FYNNEI. Written as DNA, the CDR3 is TGTGCCAGCGGACAGGGTACAACAGATACGCAGTATTTT. This gives the protein CASGQGTTDTQYF.

The rearrangement links TRBV7-8 to TRBJ1-5, with D uncertain. The CDR3 is made up of 16 amino acids. V lost 1 base and J lost 2, with 12 bases in between. In germline, CDR1 is SGHVS, CDR2 FQNEAQ. CDR3 amino acids: CASSLGPWFGNQPQHF. In DNA form, the CDR3 reads TGTGCCAGCAGCTTAGGGCCGTGGTTTGGCAATCAGCCCCAGCATTTT.

The chain carries TRBV9 and TRBJ2-5, with 8 bases matching TRBD2. The CDR3 spans 14 residues. The V gene end was trimmed by 2 bases and the J gene end by 5 bases; junction bases not matched to a gene: 5. The germline V gene has CDR1 SGDLS and CDR2 YYNGEE. CDR3 bases: TGTGCCAGCAGCGTCGGGGGGGGAGGGGAGACCCAGTACTTC. This sequence encodes CASSVGGGGETQYF.

This sequence joins TRBV4-1 and TRBJ1-5; D remains unclear. V dropped 0 bases and J dropped 10 bases, with 13 bases sitting between them. Germline V lookup: CDR1 MGHRA, CDR2 YSYEKL. The CDR3 length is 14 residues. CDR3 sequence reads: CASSQEQQISPQHF. In nucleotides, the CDR3 is TGCGCCAGCAGCCAAGAACAGCAAATCAGCCCCCAGCATTTT.

The chain couples TRBV9 to TRBJ2-3; 7 nucleotides line up with TRBD2. The CDR3 runs 13 residues. The trim removed 7 bases at V and 2 bases at J, leaving 4 bases unmatched. In germline, CDR1 is SGDLS, CDR2 YYNGEE. The CDR3 nucleotides are TGTGCCAGCGCGGGGGACCCCACAGATACGCAGTATTTT. Translated: CASAGDPTDTQYF. Looking up the rest from reference TRBV9 and TRBJ2-3 gives the full variable domain: DSGVTQTPKHLITATGQRVTLRCSPRSGDLSVYWYQQSLDQGLQFLIQYYNGEERAKGNILERFSAQQFPDLHSELNLSSLELGDSALYFCASAGDPTDTQYFGPGTRLTVL.

J is TRBJ2-7 and V is TRBV5-6; 10 nucleotides align to TRBD1. Trimming took 3 bases from V and 3 from J; bases not matched to a gene: 3. Germline CDR1 is SGHDT and CDR2 is YYEEEE. This CDR3 is 14 amino acids long. The DNA for the CDR3 is TGTGCCAGCAGCTCCCGGGACAGGGGCTACGAGCAGTACTTC. It specifies CASSSRDRGYEQYF.

The J gene is TRBJ1-6, the V gene TRBV30, with D possibly TRBD1 on 5 matching bases. The CDR3 contains 13 residues. Germline V gene sequence: CDR1 GTSNPN, CDR2 SVGIG (reference sequence). Between the trimmed V and J ends, which lost 5 bases and 10 bases, there was a span of 15 bases. DNA for the CDR3: TGTGCCTGGGTTCAGGGATATGGATCACCCCTCCACTTT. It yields the protein CAWVQGYGSPLHF.

This sequence joins TRBV27 and TRBJ2-5; D is perhaps TRBD1 (7 bases). Germline values: CDR1 MNHEY, CDR2 SMNVEV (reference sequence). V lost 3 bases and J lost 4, with 12 bases in between. There are 14 residues in the CDR3. The CDR3 DNA sequence: TGTGCCAGCAGTTTCCTCCAGGGGGGAGAGACCCAGTACTTC. This encodes CASSFLQGGETQYF.

This chain connects TRBV6-6 to TRBJ1-2, with D unresolved. Germline loops: CDR1 MNHNY, CDR2 SVGAGI (reference sequence). The CDR3 contains 15 residues. V was shortened by 5 bases and J by 4 bases, with 17 bases between the two germline ends. The chain's CDR3 is CASSPPGKVGYGYTF. The CDR3 coding sequence is TGTGCCAGCAGTCCCCCCGGGAAAGTCGGCTATGGCTACACCTTC.

V is TRBV9 and J is TRBJ2-1; D perhaps matches TRBD2 (6 bases). Germline CDR1 SGDLS, CDR2 YYNGEE. Between the trimmed V and J ends, which lost 0 bases and 9 bases, there was a span of 13 bases. The CDR3 is 14 residues long. The DNA of the CDR3 is TGTGCCAGCAGCGTAGCGGGAGCCAAGGGTGAGCAGTTCTTC. It codes for CASSVAGAKGEQFF.

In DNA, the CDR3 is TGTGCCAGCAGCTTAGTCGGACAGGGGGGAAACACCATATATTTT. Translation: CASSLVGQGGNTIYF. The chain employs TRBV7-2 and TRBJ1-3, with TRBD1 matching over 9 bases. V lost 1 base and J lost 4; bases outside the gene matches: 2. The germline V gene encodes CDR1 SGHTA and CDR2 FQGNSA. The CDR3 contains 15 residues.

The V and J genes are TRBV19 and TRBJ2-7, with TRBD2 matching 13 bases. The CDR3 is made up of 15 amino acids. CDR1 and CDR2 from the germline V gene are LNHDA and SQIVND (reference sequence). With 6 bases clipped from V and 4 bases from J, the junction kept 6 bases outside the gene matches. In nucleotides, the CDR3 is TGTGCCAGTAGCCTATGGACTAGCGGGAGTTACGAGCAGTACTTC. It specifies CASSLWTSGSYEQYF.

The chain recombines TRBV15 with TRBJ1-1; a possible D gene is TRBD1 (5 bases). Germline CDR1 reads LNHNV; CDR2 reads YYDKDF (reference sequence). Trimming shortened V by 3 bases and J by 3 bases, and 17 bases separated the two germline ends. CDR3 length equals 16 residues. CDR3 nucleotide sequence: TGTGCCACCAGCAGTGGCGGACGGACACGGGACACTGAAGCTTTCTTT. It codes for CATSSGGRTRDTEAFF. Looking up the rest from reference TRBV15 and TRBJ1-1 gives the full variable domain: DAMVIQNPRYQVTQFGKPVTLSCSQTLNHNVMYWYQQKSSQAPKLLFHYYDKDFNNEADTPDNFQSRRPNTSFCFLDIRSPGLGDTAMYLCATSSGGRTRDTEAFFGQGTRLTVV.

The gene calls are TRBV7-9 and TRBJ1-4; the match to TRBD1 covers 8 bases. V lost 2 bases, J lost 5 bases, and 1 base stayed unmatched. This CDR3 spans 14 amino acids. Germline V gene data show CDR1 as SEHNR and CDR2 as FQNEAQ (reference sequence). The CDR3 spells CASSLRQGNEKLFF. DNA of the CDR3: TGTGCCAGCAGCTTAAGACAGGGGAATGAAAAACTGTTTTTT.

The CDR3 nucleotides read TGTGCCAGCAGTTCACAGGGGGACAGCACAGATACGCAGTATTTT. This codes for CASSSQGDSTDTQYF. The chain carries TRBV28 and TRBJ2-3; 8 nucleotides agree with TRBD1. This CDR3 has 15 amino acids. V gave up 4 bases and J gave up 0 bases; unmatched junction bases: 3. CDR1 MDHEN and CDR2 SYDVKM come from the germline V gene.

The chain links TRBV29-1 to TRBJ1-2, with D unclear. V lost 5 bases, J lost 8 bases, and 6 bases lay in between. CDR3 size: 9 residues. Germline lookup yields CDR1 SQVTM and CDR2 ANQGSEA. CDR3 DNA: TGCAGCGTTATTCCAGGCTACACCTTC. It encodes CSVIPGYTF.

The CDR3 DNA sequence: TGTGCCAGCAGCATCGACGAGCAGTACTTC. This sequence encodes CASSIDEQYF. The rearrangement links TRBV9 to TRBJ2-7; D is uncertain. The CDR3 covers 10 residues. Germline CDR1 and CDR2: SGDLS and YYNGEE. Between the trimmed V and J ends, which lost 4 bases and 5 bases, there was a span of 4 bases.

The chain carries TRBV6-6 and TRBJ1-5; maybe TRBD1 (5 bases). Germline assignment: CDR1 MNHNY and CDR2 SVGAGI (reference sequence). This CDR3 spans 15 amino acids. Trimming stripped 4 bases from V and 0 bases from J, with 10 bases between. CDR3 residues: CASSSQGNSNQPQHF. The CDR3 DNA reads as TGTGCCAGCAGTTCTCAGGGTAATAGCAATCAGCCCCAGCATTTT.

The rearrangement joins TRBV9 to TRBJ2-5, with 7 bases aligning to TRBD1. Germline V gene sequence: CDR1 SGDLS, CDR2 YYNGEE. The CDR3 extends over 14 amino acids. Trimming took 3 bases from V and 2 from J; bases not matched to a gene: 4. Here the CDR3 reads CASSGRDSQETQYF. The CDR3 DNA reads TGTGCCAGCAGCGGCCGGGACAGTCAAGAGACCCAGTACTTC.

The chain couples TRBV29-1 to TRBJ2-7; D unresolved. The V end was cut by 4 bases, the J end by 6 bases, with 7 bases between. CDR1 and CDR2 (germline): SQVTM, ANQGSEA. The CDR3 is 10 amino acids. CDR3 amino acids: CSVGLSEQYF. The CDR3 coding sequence is TGCAGCGTTGGACTCTCCGAGCAGTACTTC.

Turning to this clone: This sample also contains other DNA sequences that code for the same CDR3. V gene TRBV9 combines with J gene TRBJ2-2; the match to TRBD2 covers 10 bases. CDR1 is SGDLS, CDR2 YYNGEE, per germline. This CDR3 is built from 15 residues. With 0 bases clipped from V and 4 bases from J, the junction kept 0 bases outside the gene matches. The CDR3 DNA sequence: TGTGCCAGCAGCGTAGGACTAGCGGGCACCGGGGAGCTGTTTTTT. This gives the protein CASSVGLAGTGELFF.